Following are 15 T cell receptor beta chains from one sample sequenced in a study of cytomegalovirus exposure and HLA in healthy donors. The PCR made use of 60 Vbeta and 13 Jbeta primers. Using immunoSEQ multiplex PCR, the repertoire was profiled, and TCRdb retains in-frame clones only, with some absent. The sample lists approximately 75,000 clones; approximately 80% were seen once. Sequencing used PBMCs. The receptors here all came from a man in his sixties or seventies in good health and CMV-seropositive.

CDR3 DNA: TGTGCCAGCAGCCCCCCACTAGCCAAAAACATTCAGTACTTC. Its translation: CASSPPLAKNIQYF. This rearrangement joins TRBV7-2 to TRBJ2-4; D ambiguous. V lost 5 bases, J lost 0 bases, and 8 bases lay in between. This CDR3 is 14 amino acids long. Germline CDR1 is SGHTA and CDR2 is FQGNSA. Full variable domain (outside the CDR3, taken from reference TRBV7-2 and TRBJ2-4): GAGVSQSPSNKVTEKGKDVELRCDPISGHTALYWYRQSLGQGLEFLIYFQGNSAPDKSGLPSDRFSAERTGGSVSTLTIQRTQQEDSAVYLCASSPPLAKNIQYFGAGTRLSVL.

The chain uses TRBV5-1 and TRBJ2-5; 9 bases map to TRBD2. CDR3 length equals 15 residues. Unmatched junction bases numbered 4, after V lost 0 bases and J lost 4 bases. Germline V gene sequence: CDR1 SGHRS, CDR2 YFSETQ. CDR3 coding DNA: TGCGCCAGCAGCTTGGGTCCAGCGGGGGGAGAGACCCAGTACTTC. Amino acid sequence: CASSLGPAGGETQYF.

CDR3 residues: CASSQDRTQGSGGYTF. The CDR3 nucleotides read TGCGCCAGCAGCCAAGATCGGACGCAGGGCTCTGGGGGCTACACCTTC. The chain employs TRBV4-1 and TRBJ1-2, with D possibly matching TRBD1 (5 bases). Germline values: CDR1 MGHRA, CDR2 YSYEKL. The CDR3 has 16 residues. V was shortened by 0 bases and J by 8 bases, with 19 bases between the two germline ends.

This clone was seen a few times. V is TRBV5-1 and J is TRBJ2-1; weak D call: TRBD1 (5 bases). The length of the CDR3 is 12 residues. CDR1 is SGHRS and CDR2 is YFSETQ in the germline V gene. Between the trimmed V and J ends, which lost 0 bases and 9 bases, there was a span of 7 bases. CDR3 bases: TGCGCCAGCAGCTTGGAGGGGATTGAGCAGTTCTTC. Protein: CASSLEGIEQFF.

CDR3 region: CASIGGDYQPQHF. DNA for the CDR3: TGTGCCAGTATAGGTGGCGACTATCAGCCCCAGCATTTT. V usage is TRBV19 and J usage is TRBJ1-5; D is unresolved. V lost 7 bases to trimming and J lost 5 bases, with 12 bases between them. This CDR3 spans 13 amino acids. Germline V gene data show CDR1 as LNHDA and CDR2 as SQIVND (reference sequence).

V is TRBV6-5 and J is TRBJ2-3; tentatively, D is TRBD2 (5 bases). This CDR3 has 14 residues. Germline V gives CDR1 MNHEY, CDR2 SVGAGI. With 5 bases removed from V and 0 bases from J, the gap between germline ends came to 9 bases. CDR3 sequence reads: CASSRTQSTDTQYF. As DNA, the CDR3 is TGTGCCAGCAGTCGGACTCAAAGCACAGATACGCAGTATTTT.

The V and J genes are TRBV6-5 and TRBJ2-2; TRBD2 is a possible D gene (6 bases). The V and J ends lost 0 bases and 3 bases respectively, with 11 bases between them. This CDR3 is built from 16 residues. Germline V lookup: CDR1 MNHEY, CDR2 SVGAGI. The CDR3 sequence is CASSYSRQRDTGELFF. The CDR3 nucleotides are TGTGCCAGCAGTTACTCCCGCCAGCGGGACACCGGGGAGCTGTTTTTT.

V gene TRBV9 combines with J gene TRBJ2-1; 8 bases fit TRBD2. Germline CDR1 SGDLS, CDR2 YYNGEE. This CDR3 contains 17 residues. The V and J ends lost 0 bases and 4 bases, in that order; junction bases with no gene match: 9. The CDR3 here is CASSVVDSGIGYNEQFF. The CDR3 DNA follows: TGTGCCAGCAGCGTAGTCGATAGCGGGATCGGTTACAATGAGCAGTTCTTC.

The chain employs TRBV7-2 and TRBJ2-5; TRBD2 matches 13 bases. CDR3 length: 12 residues. Trimming cost V 4 bases and J 12 bases; bases outside gene matches: 2. Germline lookup yields CDR1 SGHTA and CDR2 FQGNSA. The CDR3 nucleotides read TGTGCCAGCAGCTCCGGGACTAGCGGGGAGTACTTC. Amino acids: CASSSGTSGEYF.

In DNA form, the CDR3 reads TGTGCCAGCAGTCGGCGGTCTCCGCCCTACGAGCAGTACTTC. It codes for CASSRRSPPYEQYF. This sequence joins TRBV27 and TRBJ2-7; D remains unclear. The CDR3 covers 14 residues. Trimming left V 5 bases short and J 2 bases short, with 13 bases between. Germline V gene lookup returns CDR1 MNHEY and CDR2 SMNVEV (reference sequence).

J is TRBJ2-2 and V is TRBV5-1, with D possibly TRBD2 on 7 matching bases. The ends were cut back, 4 bases at V and 0 bases at J, with 10 bases in the middle. This CDR3 comprises 15 residues. Per the germline V gene, CDR1 is SGHRS and CDR2 is YFSETQ. This CDR3 reads CASSGGATNTGELFF. The CDR3 DNA reads TGCGCCAGCAGCGGGGGGGCTACGAACACCGGGGAGCTGTTTTTT.

This sequence joins TRBV18 and TRBJ2-7; 7 nucleotides agree with TRBD1. CDR1 is KGHSH, CDR2 LQKENI, per germline. The CDR3 extends over 13 amino acids. The J segment lost 4 bases and the V segment lost 5 bases, leaving 5 bases of the junction unmatched. The CDR3 nucleotides read TGTGCCAGCTCATTGGGACAGTTGTACGAGCAGTACTTC. Translating gives CASSLGQLYEQYF.

The chain has TRBV7-2 and TRBJ1-5; D gene uncertain. The germline CDR1 and CDR2 sequences are SGHTA and FQGNSA. The CDR3 is 14 amino acids. Trimming took off 5 bases at V and 7 bases at J, with 15 bases between the two ends. The CDR3 reads CASSPERRAQPQHF. CDR3 sequence (DNA): TGTGCCAGCAGCCCAGAGCGACGAGCGCAGCCCCAGCATTTT. Supplemented by reference TRBV7-2 and TRBJ1-5, the full variable domain reads GAGVSQSPSNKVTEKGKDVELRCDPISGHTALYWYRQSLGQGLEFLIYFQGNSAPDKSGLPSDRFSAERTGGSVSTLTIQRTQQEDSAVYLCASSPERRAQPQHFGDGTRLSIL.

This chain uses TRBV18 with TRBJ1-4; D is uncertain. Germline V CDR1 and CDR2: KGHSH, LQKENI. There are 13 residues in the CDR3. Between the trimmed V and J ends, which lost 10 bases and 3 bases, there was a span of 12 bases. The CDR3 loop is CATMEFANEKLFF. Written as DNA, the CDR3 is TGTGCCACCATGGAGTTCGCTAATGAAAAACTGTTTTTT.

The chain employs TRBV7-9 and TRBJ1-2, with a weak D call TRBD1 (6 bases). Germline CDR1 reads SEHNR; CDR2 reads FQNEAQ (reference sequence). V lost 2 bases, J lost 6 bases, and 10 bases lay in between. The CDR3 loop spans 13 amino acids. The chain's CDR3 is CASSLLQGDGYTF. The DNA of the CDR3 is TGTGCCAGCAGCTTATTACAGGGTGATGGCTACACCTTC.